The 27 T cell receptor beta chains below were found in one sample sequenced in a study of OX40 agonist ivuxolimab in advanced cancers. Library preparation employed the immunoSEQ multiplex PCR assay. In its TCRdb copy, this immuneACCESS table keeps in-frame sequences only and misses some clones. Where compared with another copy, unresolved V genes explain less than half of these, and the others have no known cause. The sample yields more than 60,000 clones; 75% to 90% were counted once. The biggest ten clones account for around 15% of the sample. The sequenced sample was CD4+ or CD8+ T cells sorted from blood, obtained in a trial of the OX40 agonist ivuxolimab. All receptors derive from an adult with an advanced solid tumor such as melanoma, head and neck, liver or kidney cancer.

The rearrangement joins TRBV5-1 to TRBJ1-4, with a tentative D call TRBD1 (6 bases). The CDR3 is 15 residues long. V was clipped by 3 bases and J by 4 bases, with 13 bases between them. CDR1 is SGHRS and CDR2 is YFSETQ in the germline V gene. The CDR3 DNA reads as TGCGCCAGCAGCTGGGAGGGGGACCTTAATGAAAAACTGTTTTTT. Protein: CASSWEGDLNEKLFF.

The chain employs TRBV27 and TRBJ2-7; D not resolved. There are 13 residues in the CDR3. Germline V gives CDR1 MNHEY, CDR2 SMNVEV (reference sequence). V was pared by 2 bases and J by 3 bases, with 8 bases between. CDR3 sequence reads: CASSLGQFYEQYF. For the CDR3, the DNA is TGTGCCAGCAGTTTAGGCCAGTTCTACGAGCAGTACTTC.

This rearrangement joins TRBV6-6 to TRBJ1-5; a possible D gene is TRBD1 (5 bases). This CDR3 has 14 residues. Trimming removed 4 bases at V and 4 bases at J, with 11 bases between. Looked up from germline, CDR1 is MNHNY and CDR2 is SVGAGI (reference sequence). The CDR3 is CASSSGMGNQPQHF. The CDR3 DNA is TGTGCCAGCAGTTCAGGGATGGGGAATCAGCCCCAGCATTTT.

The rearrangement joins TRBV9 to TRBJ2-4; a weak D match, TRBD2 (6 bases). CDR1 is SGDLS and CDR2 is YYNGEE in the germline V gene. Trimming left V 7 bases short and J 8 bases short, with 13 bases between. The CDR3 runs 12 residues. CDR3 protein: CASGTDLDIQYF. The CDR3 nucleotides read TGTGCCAGCGGGACTGACCTTGACATTCAGTACTTC.

V usage is TRBV4-1 and J usage is TRBJ1-5; D not certain. Looked up from germline, CDR1 is MGHRA and CDR2 is YSYEKL. V lost 4 bases and J 6 bases, leaving 13 bases between the germline ends. The CDR3 has 14 amino acids. CDR3 coding DNA: TGCGCCAGCAGCCCCCACGAGGGTAGTCAGCCCCAGCATTTT. This sequence encodes CASSPHEGSQPQHF.

This chain joins TRBV14 and TRBJ1-1; D unresolved. Germline V gene lookup returns CDR1 SGHDN and CDR2 FVKESK. The CDR3 contains 13 residues. V was shortened by 4 bases and J by 0 bases, with 6 bases between the two germline ends. The CDR3 DNA reads TGTGCCAGCAGCCGGCGGGTGAACACTGAAGCTTTCTTT. This encodes CASSRRVNTEAFF. The full variable domain, in which reference TRBV14 and TRBJ1-1 provide the parts outside the CDR3, is EAGVTQFPSHSVIEKGQTVTLRCDPISGHDNLYWYRRVMGKEIKFLLHFVKESKQDESGMPNNRFLAERTGGTYSTLKVQPAELEDSGVYFCASSRRVNTEAFFGQGTRLTVV.

This chain joins TRBV7-9 and TRBJ2-1, with D possibly being TRBD1 (6 bases). Germline CDR1 and CDR2: SEHNR and FQNEAQ (reference sequence). The ends were cut back, 1 base at V and 7 bases at J, with 8 bases in the middle. This CDR3 is built from 13 residues. The CDR3 protein is CASSLGTVNEQFF. The CDR3 DNA is TGTGCCAGCAGCTTAGGGACAGTAAATGAGCAGTTCTTC.

The rearrangement joins TRBV27 to TRBJ2-1, with no clear D. From germline, CDR1 is MNHEY and CDR2 SMNVEV (reference sequence). The CDR3 has 12 amino acids. V lost 7 bases and J lost 6, with 10 bases in between. CDR3 sequence (DNA): TGTGCCAGCACCACGGGCCGCAATGAGCAGTTCTTC. Its protein product is CASTTGRNEQFF.

V gene TRBV7-8 combines with J gene TRBJ2-3; perhaps TRBD2 as D (6 bases). Germline V gene data show CDR1 as SGHVS and CDR2 as FQNEAQ. V shed 5 bases and J shed 7 bases, with 16 bases lying between them. CDR3 size: 14 residues. The CDR3: CASSPRWGVNTQYF. Written as DNA, the CDR3 is TGTGCCAGCAGCCCACGGTGGGGGGTGAATACGCAGTATTTT.

Comment on this clone: The germline gene is not matched at one end of the junction; a read error may be the cause. The gene calls are TRBV5-4 and TRBJ1-1; 9 bases are a match to TRBD1. This CDR3 has 12 amino acids. In germline, CDR1 is SGHNT, CDR2 YYREEE (reference sequence). The CDR3 sequence is CASSSGTGPRAF. The CDR3 region has the DNA TGTGCCAGCAGCAGCGGGACAGGGCCCCGGGCCTTT.

The chain employs TRBV10-2 and TRBJ2-3, with a possible D match to TRBD2 (6 bases). Per germline, CDR1 WSHSY and CDR2 SAAADI. Trimming cost V 8 bases and J 4 bases, with 13 bases left between them. The CDR3 sequence is 13 residues long. CDR3 amino acids: CASHDGLSDTQYF. CDR3 nucleotides: TGCGCCAGCCATGATGGACTATCAGATACGCAGTATTTT.

The chain uses TRBV13 and TRBJ1-3; TRBD1 might be the D (5 bases). This CDR3 is built from 16 residues. V gave up 2 bases and J gave up 0 bases, with 11 bases separating them. Per the germline V gene, CDR1 is PRHDT and CDR2 is FYEKMQ (reference sequence). The CDR3 sequence is CASSLWAGSSGNTIYF. CDR3 in DNA: TGTGCCAGCAGCTTATGGGCAGGGAGCTCTGGAAACACCATATATTTT.

The rearrangement uses TRBV27 and TRBJ2-1, with TRBD2 identical over 9 bases. There are 21 residues in the CDR3. Trimming removed 0 bases from V and 2 bases from J; junction bases left unmatched: 17. The germline CDR1 and CDR2 sequences are MNHEY and SMNVEV (reference sequence). CDR3 in DNA: TGTGCCAGCAGTTTATCTCCTTGGACTAGCGAGGGTAGCGGCCCCTACAATGAGCAGTTCTTC. Translated, it gives CASSLSPWTSEGSGPYNEQFF.

This clone was recorded once. CDR3 amino acids: CASSLGVSDTQYF. For the CDR3, the DNA is TGTGCCAGCAGTTTGGGGGTTTCGGATACGCAGTATTTT. The V gene is TRBV27, the J gene TRBJ2-3; D tentatively reads TRBD1 or TRBD2 (5 bases each). CDR1 and CDR2 from the germline V gene are MNHEY and SMNVEV (reference sequence). Trimming took off 3 bases at V and 6 bases at J, with 10 bases between the two ends. The CDR3 consists of 13 residues.

The rearrangement links TRBV28 to TRBJ2-7; possible D gene TRBD1, 5 bases. CDR1 MDHEN and CDR2 SYDVKM come from the germline V gene. The CDR3 spans 13 residues. Trimming took off 5 bases at V and 3 bases at J, with 11 bases between the two ends. The CDR3 DNA follows: TGTGCCAGCAGTCCTAGGACACTCTACGAGCAGTACTTC. Its translation is CASSPRTLYEQYF.

The gene calls are TRBV28 and TRBJ2-1; 7 nucleotides align to TRBD2. From germline, CDR1 is MDHEN and CDR2 SYDVKM. CDR3 length equals 16 residues. V gave up 3 bases and J gave up 11 bases; unmatched junction bases: 16. CDR3 sequence (DNA): TGTGCCAGCAGTTTTATAATGGAGGGAGGGCTGGGGAAGCAGTTCTTC. Protein product: CASSFIMEGGLGKQFF.

With respect to this clone: The same CDR3 arises from other DNA sequences in this sample as well. V and J are TRBV2 and TRBJ1-2, with 7 bases that match TRBD1. The germline V gene encodes CDR1 SNHLY and CDR2 FYNNEI. The V segment lost 3 bases and the J segment 8 bases; nucleotides outside the gene matches: 9. The CDR3 runs 14 residues. The CDR3 here is CASSEWAGGRGYTF. CDR3 nucleotides: TGTGCCAGCAGTGAGTGGGCAGGGGGGCGGGGCTACACCTTC.

The rearrangement uses TRBV4-1 and TRBJ2-1; TRBD2 matches 13 bases. Germline values: CDR1 MGHRA, CDR2 YSYEKL. Unmatched junction bases numbered 4, after V lost 1 base and J lost 7 bases. This CDR3 is built from 16 residues. CDR3 DNA: TGCGCCAGCAGCCAAGGGGGACTAGCGGGAAAGAATGAGCAGTTCTTC. Translation gives CASSQGGLAGKNEQFF.

This chain connects TRBV27 to TRBJ2-3; TRBD2 aligns across 7 bases. The V segment lost 5 bases and the J segment 2 bases; nucleotides outside the gene matches: 7. Germline V gene sequence: CDR1 MNHEY, CDR2 SMNVEV (reference sequence). The CDR3 totals 15 residues. The CDR3 reads CASSPRLAATDTQYF. Here the CDR3 DNA reads TGTGCCAGCAGTCCTCGACTAGCCGCCACAGATACGCAGTATTTT.

CDR3: CASSLRTEAFF. The CDR3 DNA reads as TGTGCCAGCAGCTTAAGAACTGAAGCTTTCTTT. The chain is built from TRBV5-4 and TRBJ1-1; D remains ambiguous. This CDR3 comprises 11 residues. Trimming left V 2 bases short and J 5 bases short, with 4 bases between. Germline values: CDR1 SGHNT, CDR2 YYREEE (reference sequence).

The CDR3 sequence is CASTSITGPYEQYF. CDR3 DNA sequence: TGTGCCAGCACCTCCATAACAGGGCCCTACGAGCAGTACTTC. The chain recombines TRBV27 with TRBJ2-7; D may be TRBD1 (6 bases). CDR1 MNHEY and CDR2 SMNVEV come from the germline V gene (reference sequence). The CDR3 sequence is 14 residues long. Trimming pared 7 bases from V and 2 bases from J, leaving 15 bases between.

J is TRBJ1-1 and V is TRBV11-2, with a possible D match to TRBD1 (6 bases). The length of the CDR3 is 15 residues. V lost 0 bases, J lost 3 bases, and 11 bases lay in between. Germline assignment: CDR1 SGHAT and CDR2 FQNNGV. The CDR3: CASSLEWGLDTEAFF. The CDR3, as DNA: TGTGCCAGCAGCTTAGAATGGGGGCTCGACACTGAAGCTTTCTTT.

The CDR3 nucleotides are TGCGCCAGCAGCCAATCGGACAGGGGGGACTACGAGCAGTACTTC. Its protein product is CASSQSDRGDYEQYF. This chain connects TRBV4-1 to TRBJ2-7; 10 nucleotides match TRBD1. The CDR3 extends over 15 amino acids. The V segment lost 2 bases and the J segment 3 bases; nucleotides outside the gene matches: 4. Germline V gives CDR1 MGHRA, CDR2 YSYEKL.

The V call is TRBV7-3, the J call TRBJ2-1; D unresolved. V was trimmed by 4 bases and J by 4 bases, leaving 14 bases between them. Germline CDR1 and CDR2: SGHTA and FQGTGA. The CDR3 spans 15 residues. CDR3 sequence (DNA): TGTGCCAGCAGCTCCCAACCGACACTTTACAATGAGCAGTTCTTC. This codes for CASSSQPTLYNEQFF.

This chain links TRBV9 with TRBJ2-2; D is perhaps TRBD2 (5 bases). Per the germline V gene, CDR1 is SGDLS and CDR2 is YYNGEE. The CDR3 spans 16 residues. Trimming removed 4 bases from V and 0 bases from J, with 13 bases in between. In DNA, the CDR3 is TGTGCCAGCAGCCCACGGGCGGGCACGAACACCGGGGAGCTGTTTTTT. Translated, it gives CASSPRAGTNTGELFF.

The CDR3 loop reads CASSPEAGGELFF. The CDR3 DNA sequence: TGCGCCAGCAGCCCCGAGGCGGGCGGGGAGCTGTTTTTT. V and J are TRBV5-1 and TRBJ2-2; D possibly corresponds to TRBD2 (5 bases). Germline CDR1 is SGHRS and CDR2 is YFSETQ. This CDR3 comprises 13 residues. V shed 4 bases and J shed 7 bases, with 11 bases lying between them.

This clone turned up a few times. The junction departs from the called germline gene at one end, perhaps through a read error. The chain combines TRBV10-1 with TRBJ1-1; D is unclear. Germline loops: CDR1 WNHNN, CDR2 SYGVQD (reference sequence). This CDR3 comprises 11 residues. The CDR3: CASSVYTQAFF. DNA of the CDR3: TGCGCCAGCAGTGTCTACACTCAAGCTTTCTTT.